This TCR beta chain appears in the sequencing data of a study of OX40 agonist ivuxolimab in advanced cancers. About the investigation overall: Ivuxolimab was a fully human IgG2 agonistic monoclonal antibody targeting the costimulatory receptor OX40 (CD134). Of the roughly 53 patients in dose escalation, some 20 had hepatocellular carcinoma, about 15 had melanoma, 9 had renal cell carcinoma and 9 had head and neck cancer. Partial responses occurred in three dose-escalation patients, of whom one had hepatocellular carcinoma and two had cutaneous melanoma. Intravenous ivuxolimab was administered to patients every 2 weeks at six dose levels: 0.01, 0.1, 0.3, 1.5, 3 and 10 mg/kg. The paper describes the monotherapy dose-escalation part (N of about 55 patients) of the phase I trial of ivuxolimab. In the dose-escalation cohort, 82.7% of patients were male, and the mean age was approximately 60 years, with a range of about 20 to 90. Prior anti-PD-1, anti-PD-L1 or anti-CTLA-4 therapy was permitted, and approximately 42% of dose-escalation patients had received checkpoint inhibitors. The purpose of peripheral TCRbeta sequencing was to test whether ivuxolimab changed TCR sequence diversity and led to clonal T-cell expansion. Points the paper makes about the study in general: The antigen specificity of the peripheral T cells that underwent clonal expansion was not determined. Clonal expansion of both CD4+ and CD8+ blood T cells was observed from baseline to week 6 at doses 0.1 to 3.0 mg/kg. On average, CD8+ T cells showed more expanded clones than CD4+ T cells after ivuxolimab. Low levels of normalized T-cell clonal expansion were also seen in some nonresponding patients. In partial responders in the 0.1-3.0 mg/kg groups, normalized peripheral clonal expansion was found to be among the lowest, especially among CD8+ T cells.

Reading from cysteine to phenylalanine, the CDR3 counts 16 amino acids. Of the read, only the CDR3 DNA is kept; its 48 bases are in frame from base 1. CDR1 is given as SGHTA and CDR2 as FQGNSA, both from the germline V gene. At the junction V is shortened by 9 bases and J by 1 base, with 18 bases in between. The trial excluded patients who had a history of autoimmune disease or who were on systemic immunosuppression. In every dose cohort, peripheral blood was drawn for TCR sequencing at baseline, cycle 4 day 1, and cycle 7 day 1. The samples were drawn from a first-in-human, open-label, multicenter phase I dose-escalation trial of ivuxolimab. The trial enrolled adults with locally advanced or metastatic head and neck squamous cell, hepatocellular, melanoma or renal cell carcinoma. Before TCR sequencing, CD4+ T cells and CD8+ T cells from peripheral blood were sorted into separate populations. Genomic DNA was extracted from sorted cells for sequencing of the TCRbeta CDR3 region. The immunoSEQ Assay was used for sequencing of TCRbeta CDR3 regions. The source is immuneACCESS, and TCRdb retained only in-frame sequences with V and J called. Part of the clones is not carried over; for the studies checked, unresolved V genes explain less than half of this, and the remainder is unexplained. The sample includes tens of thousands of clones, with about 91% observed a single time. The ten largest clones capture 2.3% of the sample.

With respect to this clone: This clone's antigen is unknown. Per-base qualities were not stored, and no clone one base away is much larger.

Sequencing used CD4+ or CD8+ T cells sorted from blood, obtained in a trial of the OX40 agonist ivuxolimab. The clonotype comes from an adult with an advanced solid tumor such as melanoma, head and neck, liver or kidney cancer. Rearrangement joined TRBV7-2 to TRBJ2-2; the D gene is possibly TRBD1 or TRBD2, with 5 bases matching each. The CDR3 is CASTIGALRNTGELFF. The nucleotide sequence reads as follows: TGTGCCAGTACCATCGGGGCTCTTAGGAACACCGGGGAGCTGTTTTTT.